The rows below give T cell receptor beta chains drawn from one sample of a study of blood T cell repertoires in COVID-19. Method: immunoSEQ multiplex PCR; TCRdb's copy keeps in-frame clones and lacks some. This table holds approximately 15,000 clones, around 89% found once. The sequencing sample was made of peripheral blood. These receptors all come from a human donor in a cohort sampled during active COVID-19. The CDR3 runs from the conserved cysteine through the conserved F or W. A D gene is named only where the DNA matches it firmly. Size is omitted from some rows. Given values are once, few, many or a class for expanded clones.

D: TRBD1
J: TRBJ1-6
size: NA
V: TRBV30
DNA: TGTGCCTGGAAAGGGACAGGAGGATCACCCCTCCACTTT
CDR3: CAWKGTGGSPLHF

D: NA
J: TRBJ2-7
size: NA
V: TRBV30
DNA: TGTGCCTGGAGCCCTCACACAGGAGCCTTCTACGAGCAGTACTTC
CDR3: CAWSPHTGAFYEQYF

D: TRBD1
J: TRBJ2-3
size: NA
V: TRBV6-5
DNA: TGTGCCAGCACCCGGGACAGGGGGCAAGATACGCAGTATTTT
CDR3: CASTRDRGQDTQYF

D: NA
J: TRBJ2-6
size: NA
V: TRBV19
DNA: TGTGCCAGTAGTATTCCACAGAGATCTTGGGCCAACGTCCTGACTTTC
CDR3: CASSIPQRSWANVLTF

D: TRBD1
J: TRBJ2-4
size: NA
V: TRBV5-1
DNA: TGCGCCAGCAGCCCCGGGACAGGGGGAGACATTCAGTACTTC
CDR3: CASSPGTGGDIQYF

D: NA
J: TRBJ2-3
size: NA
V: TRBV7-9
DNA: TGTGCCAGCAGCTCGGGACAATTTTTAACGCAGTATTTT
CDR3: CASSSGQFLTQYF

D: NA
J: TRBJ1-3
size: once
V: TRBV7-2
DNA: TGTGCCAGCAGCTTAGCCGGGACTGGAAACACCATATATTTT
CDR3: CASSLAGTGNTIYF

D: NA
J: TRBJ2-3
size: NA
V: TRBV7-9
DNA: TGTGCCAGCAGCCCGTACAGGGTTAGACCCACAGATACGCAGTATTTT
CDR3: CASSPYRVRPTDTQYF

D: NA
J: TRBJ1-1
size: NA
V: TRBV9
DNA: TGTGCCAGCAGCGTAGGCGCAGGGGACACTGAAGCTTTCTTT
CDR3: CASSVGAGDTEAFF

D: NA
J: TRBJ1-4
size: NA
V: TRBV6-5
DNA: TGTGCCAGCAGTTCACTTGCAACTAATGAAAAACTGTTTTTT
CDR3: CASSSLATNEKLFF

D: NA
J: TRBJ2-1
size: NA
V: TRBV6-5
DNA: TGTGCCAGCAGTTACTCGAGATCCGGGTCCAATGAGCAGTTCTTC
CDR3: CASSYSRSGSNEQFF

D: NA
J: TRBJ2-1
size: once
V: TRBV7-8
DNA: TGTGCCAGCAGCTTAGACGCCGGGATCTATGAGCAGTTCTTC
CDR3: CASSLDAGIYEQFF

D: NA
J: TRBJ1-1
size: NA
V: TRBV12-3/TRBV12-4
DNA: TGTGCCAGCAGCTACAGGGCGAACACTGAAGCTTTCTTT
CDR3: CASSYRANTEAFF

D: NA
J: TRBJ1-1
size: NA
V: TRBV12-3/TRBV12-4
DNA: TGTGCCAGCAGTCACAGGGCCGAAGCTTTCTTT
CDR3: CASSHRAEAFF

D: NA
J: TRBJ1-1
size: NA
V: TRBV6-5
DNA: TGTGCCAGCAGTTACGGACAGTTGAACACTGAAGCTTTCTTT
CDR3: CASSYGQLNTEAFF

D: NA
J: TRBJ2-1
size: NA
V: TRBV15
DNA: TGTGCCACCAGCAGAGAAACAGGTTACAATGAGCAGTTCTTC
CDR3: CATSRETGYNEQFF

D: TRBD2
J: TRBJ2-5
size: NA
V: TRBV19
DNA: TGTGCCAGTAGTCCCGGGACTAGCGGGGTGGAGACCCAGTACTTC
CDR3: CASSPGTSGVETQYF

D: NA
J: TRBJ1-5
size: NA
V: TRBV7-9
DNA: TGTGCCAGCAGCTTAGCCTTTCAGCCCCAGCATTTT
CDR3: CASSLAFQPQHF

D: NA
J: TRBJ2-7
size: NA
V: TRBV19
DNA: TGTGCCAGTAAATCGGCGGGACAGAGCTACGAGCAGTACTTC
CDR3: CASKSAGQSYEQYF

D: NA
J: TRBJ1-1
size: once
V: TRBV30
DNA: TGTGCCTGGAGTTCGGTTCGCACGAACACTGAAGCTTTCTTT
CDR3: CAWSSVRTNTEAFF

D: NA
J: TRBJ1-2
size: few
V: TRBV2
DNA: TGTGCCAGCGGCAGGGAGGCGGGCTACACCTTC
CDR3: CASGREAGYTF

D: NA
J: TRBJ1-6
size: NA
V: TRBV6-1
DNA: TGTGCCAGCAGTGAAGTCTGGGCTTCCTATAATTCACCCCTCCACTTT
CDR3: CASSEVWASYNSPLHF

D: NA
J: TRBJ1-2
size: NA
V: TRBV5-1
DNA: TGCGCCAGCAGCTTGTTATTTCCGGCAGAGCGAGCTAACTATGGCTACACCTTC
CDR3: CASSLLFPAERANYGYTF

D: NA
J: TRBJ1-5
size: NA
V: TRBV3-1/TRBV3-2
DNA: TGTGCCAGCAGCCAAGATACCTCAGGGTTAGGTCAGCCCCAGCATTTT
CDR3: CASSQDTSGLGQPQHF

D: TRBD1
J: TRBJ2-7
size: NA
V: TRBV7-9
DNA: TGTGCCAGCAGCCCAGGGGGCCTGTCCTACGAGCAGTACTTC
CDR3: CASSPGGLSYEQYF

D: NA
J: TRBJ1-1
size: NA
V: TRBV29-1
DNA: TGCAGCGTTGTCCCAGGGGAGACTGAAGCTTTCTTT
CDR3: CSVVPGETEAFF

D: NA
J: TRBJ1-2
size: NA
V: TRBV7-8
DNA: TGTGCCAGCAGCCACGGGCAGGGATGGGACTATGGCTACACCTTC
CDR3: CASSHGQGWDYGYTF

D: TRBD1
J: TRBJ2-1
size: NA
V: TRBV5-1
DNA: TGCGCCAGCAGCTCGAATACAGGGGTCAGGAATGAGCAGTTCTTC
CDR3: CASSSNTGVRNEQFF

D: TRBD1
J: TRBJ1-6
size: NA
V: TRBV19
DNA: TGTGCCAGTAGTATGAGGGGACAGGGCAGGACACCCCTCCACTTT
CDR3: CASSMRGQGRTPLHF

D: NA
J: TRBJ2-1
size: NA
V: TRBV6-5
DNA: TGTGCCAGCAGGCTAGGGGGCTACAATGAGCAGTTCTTC
CDR3: CASRLGGYNEQFF

D: NA
J: TRBJ1-1
size: NA
V: TRBV3-1/TRBV3-2
DNA: TGTGCCAGCAGCCCTTCCGACCGGGTCAAAAACACTGAAGCTTTCTTT
CDR3: CASSPSDRVKNTEAFF

D: NA
J: TRBJ1-1
size: NA
V: TRBV12-3/TRBV12-4
DNA: TGTGCCAGCAGCTTTGAGAGGAACACTGAAGCTTTCTTT
CDR3: CASSFERNTEAFF

D: NA
J: TRBJ1-1
size: NA
V: TRBV20-1
DNA: TGCAGTGCTAGTATGGGCTTGGAGGTGAACACTGAAGCTTTCTTT
CDR3: CSASMGLEVNTEAFF

D: NA
J: TRBJ2-2
size: NA
V: TRBV5-5
DNA: TGTGCCAGCAGCCCAAGAACAGGGCAGAGCACCGGGGAGCTGTTTTTT
CDR3: CASSPRTGQSTGELFF

D: NA
J: TRBJ2-7
size: NA
V: TRBV15
DNA: TGTGCCACCAGCAGAGCCGGCGGGGGCAACTCCTACGAGCAGTACTTC
CDR3: CATSRAGGGNSYEQYF

D: TRBD1
J: TRBJ2-6
size: NA
V: TRBV9
DNA: TGTGCCAGCAGCGTTGGGACAGGGGTCTCTGGGGCCAACGTCCTGACTTTC
CDR3: CASSVGTGVSGANVLTF

D: TRBD2
J: TRBJ2-3
size: NA
V: TRBV10-2
DNA: TGCGCCAGCAGAGACCCGGGAGGGGGAACAACAGATACGCAGTATTTT
CDR3: CASRDPGGGTTDTQYF

D: NA
J: TRBJ1-1
size: NA
V: TRBV3-1/TRBV3-2
DNA: TGTGCCAGCAGCTTCAGGGCCATAAACACTGAAGCTTTCTTT
CDR3: CASSFRAINTEAFF

D: NA
J: TRBJ1-2
size: NA
V: TRBV12-3/TRBV12-4
DNA: TGTGCCAGCAGTTTTTCGGGGGACTATGGCTACACCTTC
CDR3: CASSFSGDYGYTF

D: TRBD1
J: TRBJ1-6
size: NA
V: TRBV5-8
DNA: TGTGCCAGCAGCCACCCAAGACAGGGCATGCCTTCACCCCTCCACTTT
CDR3: CASSHPRQGMPSPLHF

D: TRBD1
J: TRBJ1-1
size: NA
V: TRBV18
DNA: TGTGCCAGCTCATCCAGGGGGCCTGAAGCTTTCTTT
CDR3: CASSSRGPEAFF

D: NA
J: TRBJ1-1
size: NA
V: TRBV15
DNA: TGTGCCACCAGCAGAGGCCAGATTGAAGCTTTCTTT
CDR3: CATSRGQIEAFF

D: TRBD2
J: TRBJ2-4
size: NA
V: TRBV19
DNA: TGTGCCAGTAGTATATTAGCGGGGCTAGCCAAAAACATTCAGTACTTC
CDR3: CASSILAGLAKNIQYF

D: NA
J: TRBJ2-2
size: NA
V: TRBV11-3
DNA: TGTGCCAGCAGCTTAGGCCAGGGGTCCGGGGAGCTGTTTTTT
CDR3: CASSLGQGSGELFF

D: NA
J: TRBJ1-2
size: NA
V: TRBV19
DNA: TGTGCCAGTAGTATAGGAATAGGGAGGGGACCTAACTATGGCTACACCTTC
CDR3: CASSIGIGRGPNYGYTF

D: NA
J: TRBJ1-1
size: NA
V: TRBV7-9
DNA: TGTGCCAGCAGCTCCGGTGGTTGGGCAGTCACTGAAGCTTTCTTT
CDR3: CASSSGGWAVTEAFF

D: NA
J: TRBJ1-2
size: NA
V: TRBV10-2
DNA: TGCGCCAGCAGTCCTACGGACTGGGGCTACACCTTC
CDR3: CASSPTDWGYTF

D: NA
J: TRBJ1-1
size: NA
V: TRBV6-5
DNA: TGTGCCAGCAGTTACGCAGGGAGGGTAGGCACTGAAGCTTTCTTT
CDR3: CASSYAGRVGTEAFF

D: NA
J: TRBJ2-5
size: once
V: TRBV7-9
DNA: TGTGCCAGCCTCCGGGGGGCCCTCCAAGAGACCCAGTACTTC
CDR3: CASLRGALQETQYF

D: NA
J: TRBJ2-5
size: NA
V: TRBV7-8
DNA: TGTGCCAGCAGTCGCGATACAGGGGCTAGCGGGGAGACCCAGTACTTC
CDR3: CASSRDTGASGETQYF